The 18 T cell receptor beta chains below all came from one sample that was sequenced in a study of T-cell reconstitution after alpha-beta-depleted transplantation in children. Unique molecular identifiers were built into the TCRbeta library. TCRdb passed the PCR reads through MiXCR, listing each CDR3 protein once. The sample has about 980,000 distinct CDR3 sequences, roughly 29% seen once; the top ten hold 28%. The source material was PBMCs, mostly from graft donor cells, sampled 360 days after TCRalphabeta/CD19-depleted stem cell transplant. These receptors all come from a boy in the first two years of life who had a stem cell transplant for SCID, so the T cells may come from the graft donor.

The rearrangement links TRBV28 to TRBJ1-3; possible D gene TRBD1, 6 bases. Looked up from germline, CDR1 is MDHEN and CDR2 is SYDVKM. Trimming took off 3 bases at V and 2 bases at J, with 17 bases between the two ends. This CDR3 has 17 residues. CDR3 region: CASSLIPQGAAGNTIYF. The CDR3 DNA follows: TGTGCCAGCAGTTTGATCCCACAGGGAGCGGCTGGAAACACCATATATTTT.

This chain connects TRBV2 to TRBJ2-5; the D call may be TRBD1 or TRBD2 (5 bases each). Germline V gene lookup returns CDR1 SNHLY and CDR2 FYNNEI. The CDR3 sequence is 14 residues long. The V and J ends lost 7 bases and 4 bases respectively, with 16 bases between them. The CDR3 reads CASKSRDLPETQYF. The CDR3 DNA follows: TGTGCCAGCAAGTCCAGGGACCTACCAGAGACCCAGTACTTC.

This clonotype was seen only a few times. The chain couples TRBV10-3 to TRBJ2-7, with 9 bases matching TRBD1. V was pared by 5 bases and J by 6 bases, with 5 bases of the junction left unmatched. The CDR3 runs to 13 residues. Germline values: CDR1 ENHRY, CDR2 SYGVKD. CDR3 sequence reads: CAISPGTGIEQYF. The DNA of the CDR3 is TGTGCCATCAGTCCCGGGACAGGGATCGAGCAGTACTTC.

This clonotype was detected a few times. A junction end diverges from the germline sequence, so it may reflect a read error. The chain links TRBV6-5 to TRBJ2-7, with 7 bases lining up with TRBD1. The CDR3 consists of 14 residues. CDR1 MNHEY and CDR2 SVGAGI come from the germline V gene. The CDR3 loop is CASSDSGTVYEQYF. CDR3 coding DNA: TGTGCCAGCAGTGACTCCGGGACAGTGTACGAGCAGTACTTC.

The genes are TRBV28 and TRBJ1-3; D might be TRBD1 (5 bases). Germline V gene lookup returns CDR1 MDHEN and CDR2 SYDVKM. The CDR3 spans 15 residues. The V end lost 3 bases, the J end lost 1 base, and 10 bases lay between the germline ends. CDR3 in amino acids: CASSLGGQSGNTIYF. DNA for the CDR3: TGTGCCAGCAGTTTGGGGGGTCAATCTGGAAACACCATATATTTT.

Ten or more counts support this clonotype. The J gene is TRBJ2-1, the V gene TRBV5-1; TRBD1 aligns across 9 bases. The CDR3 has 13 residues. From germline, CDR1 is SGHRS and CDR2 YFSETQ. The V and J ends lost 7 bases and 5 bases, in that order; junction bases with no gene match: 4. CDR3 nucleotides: TGCGCCAGCGGCGGGACAGGGAACAATGAGCAGTTCTTC. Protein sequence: CASGGTGNNEQFF.

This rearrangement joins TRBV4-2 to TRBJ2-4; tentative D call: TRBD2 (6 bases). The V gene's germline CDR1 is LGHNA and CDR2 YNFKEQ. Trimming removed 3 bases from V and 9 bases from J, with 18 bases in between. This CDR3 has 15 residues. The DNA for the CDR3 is TGTGCCAGCAGCCACTTGGTGGAGGGGTCGGGCATTCAGTACTTC. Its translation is CASSHLVEGSGIQYF.

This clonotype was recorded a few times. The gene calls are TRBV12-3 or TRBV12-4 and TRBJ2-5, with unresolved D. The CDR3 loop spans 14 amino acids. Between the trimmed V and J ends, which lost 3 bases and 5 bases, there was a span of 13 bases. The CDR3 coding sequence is TGTGCCAGCAGTTTTGGCGTAGAAACGGAGACCCAGTACTTC. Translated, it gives CASSFGVETETQYF.

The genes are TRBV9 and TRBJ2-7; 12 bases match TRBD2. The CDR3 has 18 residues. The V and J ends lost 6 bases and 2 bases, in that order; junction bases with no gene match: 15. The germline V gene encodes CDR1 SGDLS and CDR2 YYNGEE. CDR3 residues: CASNFTQGLAGQAYEQYF. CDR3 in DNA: TGTGCCAGCAACTTTACACAAGGACTAGCGGGGCAAGCCTACGAGCAGTACTTC. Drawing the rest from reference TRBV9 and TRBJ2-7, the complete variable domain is DSGVTQTPKHLITATGQRVTLRCSPRSGDLSVYWYQQSLDQGLQFLIQYYNGEERAKGNILERFSAQQFPDLHSELNLSSLELGDSALYFCASNFTQGLAGQAYEQYFGPGTRLTVT.

The CDR3, as DNA: TGCAGCGTTGAATTCTCGACCGGGACGGATACGCAGTATTTT. Its translation: CSVEFSTGTDTQYF. The V gene is TRBV29-1, the J gene TRBJ2-3, with D perhaps given as TRBD1 or TRBD2 (5 bases each). The length of the CDR3 is 14 residues. V lost 2 bases and J lost 6, with 15 bases in between. In germline, CDR1 is SQVTM, CDR2 ANQGSEA.

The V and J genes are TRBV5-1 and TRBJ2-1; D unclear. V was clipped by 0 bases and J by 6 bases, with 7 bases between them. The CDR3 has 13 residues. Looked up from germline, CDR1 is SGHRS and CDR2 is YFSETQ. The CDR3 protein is CASSLATLNEQFF. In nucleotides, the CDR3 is TGCGCCAGCAGCTTGGCCACTCTCAATGAGCAGTTCTTC.

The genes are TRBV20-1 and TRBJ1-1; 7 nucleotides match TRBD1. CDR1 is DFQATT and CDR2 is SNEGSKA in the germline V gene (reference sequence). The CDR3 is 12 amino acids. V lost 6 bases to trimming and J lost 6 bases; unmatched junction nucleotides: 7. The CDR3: CSAPRQGPEAFF. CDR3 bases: TGCAGTGCACCTCGACAGGGCCCTGAAGCTTTCTTT.

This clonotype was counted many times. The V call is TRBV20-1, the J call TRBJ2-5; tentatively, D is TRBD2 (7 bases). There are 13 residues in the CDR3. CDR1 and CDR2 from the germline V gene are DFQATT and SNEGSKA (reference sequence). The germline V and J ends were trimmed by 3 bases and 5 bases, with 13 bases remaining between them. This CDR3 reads CSASLTGGETQYF. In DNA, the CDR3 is TGCAGTGCTAGCCTAACGGGGGGCGAGACCCAGTACTTC.

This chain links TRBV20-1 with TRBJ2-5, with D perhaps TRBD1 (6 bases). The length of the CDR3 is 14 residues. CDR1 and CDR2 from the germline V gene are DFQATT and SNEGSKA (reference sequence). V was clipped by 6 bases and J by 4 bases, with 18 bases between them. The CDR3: CSAGRDTVGETQYF. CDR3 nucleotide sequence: TGCAGTGCCGGACGGGACACCGTCGGAGAGACCCAGTACTTC.

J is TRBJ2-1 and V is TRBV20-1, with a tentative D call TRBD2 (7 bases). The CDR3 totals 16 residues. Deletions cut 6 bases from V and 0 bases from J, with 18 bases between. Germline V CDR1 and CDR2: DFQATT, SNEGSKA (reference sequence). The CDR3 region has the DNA TGCAGTGCAACGCAGGCGGGGGCGAGCTCCTACAATGAGCAGTTCTTC. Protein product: CSATQAGASSYNEQFF.

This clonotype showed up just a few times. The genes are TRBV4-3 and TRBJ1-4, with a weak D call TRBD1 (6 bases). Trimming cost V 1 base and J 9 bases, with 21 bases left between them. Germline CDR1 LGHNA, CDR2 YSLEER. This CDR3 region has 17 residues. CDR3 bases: TGCGCCAGCAGCCAAGTATTCTTCTCCGGGGGCGGGCAAAAACTGTTTTTT. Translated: CASSQVFFSGGGQKLFF.

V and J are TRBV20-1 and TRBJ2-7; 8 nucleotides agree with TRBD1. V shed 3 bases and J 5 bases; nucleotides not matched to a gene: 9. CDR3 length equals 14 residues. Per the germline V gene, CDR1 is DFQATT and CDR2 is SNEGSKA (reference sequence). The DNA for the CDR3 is TGCAGTGCTAGGGCGTCACAGGGGGAGAACGAGCAGTACTTC. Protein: CSARASQGENEQYF.

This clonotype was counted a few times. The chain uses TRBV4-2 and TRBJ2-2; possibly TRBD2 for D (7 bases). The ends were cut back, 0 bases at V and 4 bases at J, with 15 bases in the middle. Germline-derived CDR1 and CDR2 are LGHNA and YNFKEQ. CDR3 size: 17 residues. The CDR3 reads CASSQEEAGALTGELFF. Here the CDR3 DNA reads TGTGCCAGCAGCCAAGAGGAGGCGGGGGCCCTCACCGGGGAGCTGTTTTTT.